This T cell receptor beta chain came from a study of naive and memory T cell subsets. Study-level points and caveats: A few larger clonotypes appeared in naive repertoires, especially CD8, possibly memory cells re-expressing CD45RA.

This CDR3 is 17 amino acids long. Germline V gives CDR1 MNHEY, CDR2 SVGEGT. J gave up 7 bases and V 2 bases, and 11 bases lay outside the gene matches. This clonotype was seen at least ten times. What it binds is unknown. An equimolar mix of two oligonucleotides served as the beta constant-region primer for TRBC1 and TRBC2. Four rounds of PCR amplified the ligated cDNA using nested alpha and beta constant-region primers plus SP2. TCRdb analysed the UMI-ligation and nested PCR reads with MiXCR anew, one entry per CDR3 protein. The data contain 99,000 or so distinct CDR3 sequences, about 14% of them singletons.

The sample consisted of naive CD8+ T cells from blood. The chain joins TRBV6-2 or TRBV6-3 to TRBJ1-6; 7 bases fit TRBD1. The source of this sequence is a human donor in good health. The CDR3 sequence is CASSYPGQSSGNSPLHF. The DNA for the CDR3 is TGTGCCAGCAGTTACCCGGGACAGAGTTCGGGGAATTCACCCCTCCACTTT.